This T cell receptor (beta chain) originates from a study of regulatory T cells in long-lasting Graves disease. CDR3-region Arm-PCR and iRepertoire HTBI primers produced the TCR beta libraries. TCRdb redid the calling of the multiplex PCR reads with MiXCR, one entry per CDR3 protein. Among hundreds of thousands of distinct CDR3 sequences listed, roughly 17% were seen once. Trimming stripped 6 bases from V and 1 base from J, with 26 bases between. The CDR3 loop spans 19 amino acids. Germline assignment: CDR1 MNHNS and CDR2 SASEGT. Time point: newly diagnosed GD, antithyroid drugs for less than 3 months. Following extraction of RNA from PBMCs, that RNA was used to make the TCR library. Graves' disease diagnoses used American Thyroid Association guidelines. This clonotype appeared a few times. These data also formed part of another study, on T cells in Graves' hyperthyroidism and ophthalmopathy. This second report adds: Graves' hyperthyroidism showing no ophthalmopathy progression within 18 months was considered stable. In the analysis, a 13 V-J model separated ophthalmopathy from stable hyperthyroidism.

Here the sequenced sample was peripheral blood mononuclear cells (PBMCs), taken at new diagnosis, from a patient treated with antithyroid drugs. The source of this sequence is a middle-aged man with Graves disease. The gene calls are TRBV6-1 and TRBJ2-3; tentatively, D is TRBD1 (7 bases). The CDR3: CASREKTGWISGGTDTQYF. CDR3 sequence (DNA): TGTGCCAGCAGGGAGAAGACAGGGTGGATTAGCGGAGGCACAGATACGCAGTATTTT.